The entry below describes one TCR beta chain. This sample stems from a study of CD8+CD57+ T cells in acquired aplastic anemia. On the study more broadly: Quantities of DNA derived from sorted CD4+ and CD8+ cells averaged roughly 3 ug.

Germline values: CDR1 SGHTA, CDR2 FQGNSA. The CDR3 is 15 amino acids. J gave up 5 bases and V 10 bases, and 17 bases lay outside the gene matches. The TCR beta profiling, which covered VDJ combination and CDR3 sequence, was carried out using genomic DNA as the template. TCRdb itself ran the reads through MiXCR, one entry per CDR3 protein. The data hold 400,000 to 500,000 distinct CDR3 sequences, with just under 70% observed a single time. Sequenced material: sorted CD4+, CD8+, or CD8+CD57+ T cells (not recorded which) from PBMCs. V gene TRBV7-2 combines with J gene TRBJ2-7; 7 nucleotides align to TRBD1. This TCR derives from a human donor in good health, serving as a control. The CDR3, as DNA: TGTGCCACCAGTGAGTCCGGACAGGCCCCCCACGAGCAGTACTTC. It translates to CATSESGQAPHEQYF.